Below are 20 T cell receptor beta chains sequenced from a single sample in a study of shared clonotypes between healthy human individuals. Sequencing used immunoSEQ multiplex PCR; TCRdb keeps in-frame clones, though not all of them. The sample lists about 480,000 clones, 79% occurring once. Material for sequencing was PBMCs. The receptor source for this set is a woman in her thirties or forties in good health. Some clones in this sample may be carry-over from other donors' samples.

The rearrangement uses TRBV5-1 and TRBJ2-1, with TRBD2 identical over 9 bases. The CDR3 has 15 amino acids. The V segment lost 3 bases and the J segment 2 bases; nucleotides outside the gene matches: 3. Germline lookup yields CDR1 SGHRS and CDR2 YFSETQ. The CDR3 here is CASSSSSGAYNEQFF. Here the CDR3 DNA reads TGCGCCAGCAGCTCGTCTAGCGGGGCCTACAATGAGCAGTTCTTC.

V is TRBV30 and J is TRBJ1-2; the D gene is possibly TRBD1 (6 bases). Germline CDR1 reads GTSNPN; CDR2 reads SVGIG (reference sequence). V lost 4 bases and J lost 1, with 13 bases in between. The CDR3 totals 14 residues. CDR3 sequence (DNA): TGTGCCTGGACACCAGGGGTTCGTAACTATGGCTACACCTTC. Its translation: CAWTPGVRNYGYTF.

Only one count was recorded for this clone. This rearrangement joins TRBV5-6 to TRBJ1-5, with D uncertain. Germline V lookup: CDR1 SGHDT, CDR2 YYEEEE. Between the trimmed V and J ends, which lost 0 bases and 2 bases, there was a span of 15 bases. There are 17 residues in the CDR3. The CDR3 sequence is CASSLGRLLARNQPQHF. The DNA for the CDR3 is TGTGCCAGCAGCTTGGGCAGACTCTTGGCGCGCAATCAGCCCCAGCATTTT. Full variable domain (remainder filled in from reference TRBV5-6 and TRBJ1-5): DAGVTQSPTHLIKTRGQQVTLRCSPKSGHDTVSWYQQALGQGPQFIFQYYEEEERQRGNFPDRFSGHQFPNYSSELNVNALLLGDSALYLCASSLGRLLARNQPQHFGDGTRLSIL.

CDR3 loop: CASSPWTDTQYF. CDR3 DNA: TGTGCCAGCAGCCCTTGGACAGATACGCAGTATTTT. The V and J genes are TRBV9 and TRBJ2-3; D is unclear. CDR3 length: 12 amino acids. V was cut by 4 bases and J by 3 bases, with 6 bases left in between. CDR1 SGDLS and CDR2 YYNGEE come from the germline V gene.

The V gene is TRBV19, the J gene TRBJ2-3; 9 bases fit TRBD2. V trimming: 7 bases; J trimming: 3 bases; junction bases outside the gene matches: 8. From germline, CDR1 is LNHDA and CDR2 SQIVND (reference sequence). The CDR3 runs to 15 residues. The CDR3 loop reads CASTRGSGSTDTQYF. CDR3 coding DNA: TGTGCCAGTACTCGAGGTAGCGGGAGTACAGATACGCAGTATTTT.

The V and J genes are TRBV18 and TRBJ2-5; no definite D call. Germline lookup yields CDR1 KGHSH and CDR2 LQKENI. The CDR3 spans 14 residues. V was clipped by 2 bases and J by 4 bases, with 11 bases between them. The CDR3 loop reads CASSPGSSRETQYF. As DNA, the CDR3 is TGTGCCAGCTCACCAGGTTCGAGCAGAGAGACCCAGTACTTC.

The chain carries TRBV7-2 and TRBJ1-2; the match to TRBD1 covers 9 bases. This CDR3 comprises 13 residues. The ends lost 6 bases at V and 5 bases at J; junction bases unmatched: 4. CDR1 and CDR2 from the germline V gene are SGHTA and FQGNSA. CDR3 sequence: CASSTDRGYGYTF. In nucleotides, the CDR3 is TGTGCCAGCAGTACCGACAGGGGGTATGGCTACACCTTC.

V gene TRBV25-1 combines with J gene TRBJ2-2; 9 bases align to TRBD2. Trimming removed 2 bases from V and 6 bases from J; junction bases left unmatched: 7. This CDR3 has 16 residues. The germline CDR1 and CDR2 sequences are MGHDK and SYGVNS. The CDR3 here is CASSEGAGGRPGELFF. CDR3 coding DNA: TGTGCCAGCAGTGAAGGGGCGGGAGGGCGGCCCGGGGAGCTGTTTTTT.

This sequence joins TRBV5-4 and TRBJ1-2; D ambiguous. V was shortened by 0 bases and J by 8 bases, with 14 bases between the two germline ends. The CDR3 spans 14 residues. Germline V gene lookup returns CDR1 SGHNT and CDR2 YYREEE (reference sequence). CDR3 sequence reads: CASSLDLTGEGYTF. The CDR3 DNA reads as TGTGCCAGCAGCTTGGATTTGACCGGGGAAGGCTACACCTTC.

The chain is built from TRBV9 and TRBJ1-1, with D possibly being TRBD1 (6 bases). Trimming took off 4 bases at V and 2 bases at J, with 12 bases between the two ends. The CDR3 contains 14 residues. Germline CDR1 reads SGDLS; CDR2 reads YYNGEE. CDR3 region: CASSRGQANTEAFF. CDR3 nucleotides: TGTGCCAGCAGCCGGGGGCAGGCAAACACTGAAGCTTTCTTT.

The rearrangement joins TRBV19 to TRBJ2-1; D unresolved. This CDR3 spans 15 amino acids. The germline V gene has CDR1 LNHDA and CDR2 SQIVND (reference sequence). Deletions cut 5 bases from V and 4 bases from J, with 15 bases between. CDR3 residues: CASSSLSSEYNEQFF. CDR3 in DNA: TGTGCCAGTAGTTCCCTGTCTAGTGAGTACAATGAGCAGTTCTTC.

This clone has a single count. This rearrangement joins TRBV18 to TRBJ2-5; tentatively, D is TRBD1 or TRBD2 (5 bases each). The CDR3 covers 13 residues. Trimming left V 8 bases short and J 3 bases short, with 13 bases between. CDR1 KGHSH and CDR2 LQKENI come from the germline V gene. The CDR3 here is CASTTRGEETQYF. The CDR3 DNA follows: TGTGCCAGCACGACAAGGGGAGAAGAGACCCAGTACTTC.

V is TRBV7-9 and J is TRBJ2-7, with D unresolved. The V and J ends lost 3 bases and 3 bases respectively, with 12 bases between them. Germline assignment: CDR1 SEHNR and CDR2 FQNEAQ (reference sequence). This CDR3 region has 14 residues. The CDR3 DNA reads TGTGCCAGCAGCTTCGACGGATTGGGCTACGAGCAGTACTTC. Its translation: CASSFDGLGYEQYF.

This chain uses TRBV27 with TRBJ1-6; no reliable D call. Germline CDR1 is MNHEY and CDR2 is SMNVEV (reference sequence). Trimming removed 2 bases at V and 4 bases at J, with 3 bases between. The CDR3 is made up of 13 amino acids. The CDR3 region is CASSLTYNSPLHF. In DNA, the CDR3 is TGTGCCAGCAGTTTAACTTATAATTCACCCCTCCACTTT.

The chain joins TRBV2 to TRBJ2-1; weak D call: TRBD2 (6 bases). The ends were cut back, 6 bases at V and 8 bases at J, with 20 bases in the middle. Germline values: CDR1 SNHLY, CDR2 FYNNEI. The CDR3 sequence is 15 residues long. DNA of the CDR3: TGTGCCAGCAGGGTAAATCAGGGACTTGTCGATGAGCAGTTCTTC. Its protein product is CASRVNQGLVDEQFF.

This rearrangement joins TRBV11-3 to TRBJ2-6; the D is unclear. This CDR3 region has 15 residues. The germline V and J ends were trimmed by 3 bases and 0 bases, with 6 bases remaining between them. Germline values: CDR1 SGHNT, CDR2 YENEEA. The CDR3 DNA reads TGTGCCAGCAGCTTCACGGGCTCTGGGGCCAACGTCCTGACTTTC. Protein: CASSFTGSGANVLTF.

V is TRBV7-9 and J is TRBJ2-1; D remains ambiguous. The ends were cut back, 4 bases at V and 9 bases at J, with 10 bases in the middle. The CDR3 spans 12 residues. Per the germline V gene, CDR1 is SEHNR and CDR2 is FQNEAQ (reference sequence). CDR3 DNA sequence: TGTGCCAGCAGCTCCCCCGCCGGTGAGCAGTTCTTC. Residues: CASSSPAGEQFF.

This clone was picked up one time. The CDR3 nucleotides read TGTGCCAGCTCACCAGGACAGGGGGCAGCTGGAAACACCATATATTTT. Residues: CASSPGQGAAGNTIYF. This chain joins TRBV18 and TRBJ1-3; 11 nucleotides agree with TRBD1. CDR1 is KGHSH, CDR2 LQKENI, per germline. The V and J ends lost 2 bases and 2 bases, in that order; junction bases with no gene match: 2. The CDR3 runs to 16 residues.

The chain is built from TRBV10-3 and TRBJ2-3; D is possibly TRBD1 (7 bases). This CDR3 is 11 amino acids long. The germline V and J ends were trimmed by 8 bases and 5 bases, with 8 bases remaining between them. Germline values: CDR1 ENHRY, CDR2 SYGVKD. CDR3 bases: TGTGCCATCCAGGGGGGAGATACGCAGTATTTT. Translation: CAIQGGDTQYF.

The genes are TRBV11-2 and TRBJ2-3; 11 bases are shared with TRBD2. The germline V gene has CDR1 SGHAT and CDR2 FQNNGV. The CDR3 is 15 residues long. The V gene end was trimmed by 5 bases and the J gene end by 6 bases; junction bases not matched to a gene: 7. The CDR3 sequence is CASSHRTSGSDTQYF. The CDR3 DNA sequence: TGTGCCAGCAGCCACCGTACTAGCGGGAGTGATACGCAGTATTTT.